Shown below are 15 T cell receptor beta chains from a single sample sequenced in a study of metastatic and nonmetastatic thyroid tumors. No treatment had been given to any patient before thyroid surgery. TCRdb reprocessed the PCR reads using MiXCR. The sample consists of about 40,000 clones, around 17% of them appearing once. The specimen sequenced was tumor tissue. The receptors were gathered from a female donor with papillary thyroid cancer or a benign thyroid nodule (not recorded which). Some clones in this sample may be carry-over from other donors' samples.

This clone was recorded many times. The chain couples TRBV9 to TRBJ2-1; 8 bases fit TRBD2. V was clipped by 4 bases and J by 0 bases; unmatched bases: 9. The length of the CDR3 is 17 residues. Germline loops: CDR1 SGDLS, CDR2 YYNGEE. The CDR3 DNA reads as TGTGCCAGCAGCACCCGGCCGGGGACTAGCTCCTACAATGAGCAGTTCTTC. This sequence encodes CASSTRPGTSSYNEQFF.

This clone showed up many times. The V gene is TRBV10-2, the J gene TRBJ2-7; 7 bases map to TRBD1. V was pared by 5 bases and J by 2 bases, with 12 bases of the junction left unmatched. The CDR3 consists of 16 residues. Looked up from germline, CDR1 is WSHSY and CDR2 is SAAADI. The CDR3 here is CASSNWDSSDPYEQYF. The CDR3 region has the DNA TGCGCCAGCAGTAACTGGGACAGCTCGGACCCCTACGAGCAGTACTTC.

The chain combines TRBV7-8 with TRBJ1-5, with D perhaps TRBD1 (6 bases). This CDR3 has 15 amino acids. V shed 2 bases and J shed 7 bases, with 15 bases lying between them. The germline V gene has CDR1 SGHVS and CDR2 FQNEAQ. CDR3 region: CASSLNLGAGQPQHF. In DNA form, the CDR3 reads TGTGCCAGCAGCTTAAACCTGGGGGCGGGCCAGCCCCAGCATTTT.

This clone has a handful of counts. V gene TRBV6-2 or TRBV6-3 combines with J gene TRBJ1-1; D remains ambiguous. Looked up from germline, CDR1 is MNHEY and CDR2 is SVGEGT. The CDR3 runs 14 residues. Trimming removed 2 bases at V and 12 bases at J, with 19 bases between. CDR3: CASSYRTWEEGPFF. The CDR3 region has the DNA TGTGCCAGCAGTTACAGGACTTGGGAGGAAGGGCCTTTCTTT.

In this sample, this clone turned up many times. The chain carries TRBV7-3 and TRBJ1-1; no reliable D call. The length of the CDR3 is 15 residues. Trimming cost V 0 bases and J 0 bases, with 8 bases left between them. Germline CDR1 SGHTA, CDR2 FQGTGA. The CDR3 DNA reads TGTGCCAGCAGCTTAACTCCAGGACTGAACACTGAAGCTTTCTTT. This translates into CASSLTPGLNTEAFF.

The CDR3 protein is CASSFAAGGNTGELFF. The CDR3 DNA reads TGTGCCAGCAGCTTTGCAGCGGGAGGAAACACCGGGGAGCTGTTTTTT. V and J are TRBV11-1 and TRBJ2-2; TRBD2 matches at 9 bases. The germline V gene has CDR1 SGHAT and CDR2 FQDESV (reference sequence). The CDR3 contains 16 residues. With V trimmed by 3 bases and J by 2 bases, 4 bases remained unmatched.

Notes on this clone: A much larger clone lies one base from this, so it may be a read error. The V gene is TRBV5-6, the J gene TRBJ1-3; perhaps TRBD1 as D (6 bases). The CDR3 consists of 16 residues. Per the germline V gene, CDR1 is SGHDT and CDR2 is YYEEEE. As DNA, the CDR3 is TGTGCCATCAGCTTGGAGGGACATAACTATGGAAACACCATATATTTT. Its translation is CAISLEGHNYGNTIYF.

This chain connects TRBV6-6 to TRBJ2-5; D is perhaps TRBD1 (6 bases). The V and J ends lost 3 bases and 5 bases respectively, with 16 bases between them. Germline values: CDR1 MNHNY, CDR2 SVGAGI (reference sequence). This CDR3 comprises 15 residues. DNA of the CDR3: TGTGCCAGCAGTTATATGGCAGGGGCTGGTGAGACCCAGTACTTC. Its translation is CASSYMAGAGETQYF.

This clone was observed a few times. Being one base from a much bigger clone, this may be a read error. The chain employs TRBV29-1 and TRBJ2-1, with 7 bases fitting TRBD1. The CDR3 sequence is 13 residues long. Looked up from germline, CDR1 is SQVTM and CDR2 is ANQGSEA. CDR3 nucleotide sequence: TGCAGCGTGGGACAGTGGGCCGACAATGATCAGTTCTTC. Protein: CSVGQWADNDQFF.

As for this clone: Its ends do not fully match the called genes, so a read error is possible. This chain uses TRBV11-1 with TRBJ1-5, with 7 positions matching TRBD1. The V gene's germline CDR1 is SGHAT and CDR2 FQDESV (reference sequence). This CDR3 is built from 16 residues. CDR3 coding DNA: TGTGCCATCAGCCAAGGTGGGACAGTGAATAATCAGCCCCAGCATTTT. Encoded protein: CAISQGGTVNNQPQHF.

This clone was seen a handful of times. One base away lies a much larger clone, so this may be a sequencing read error. The V and J genes are TRBV6-4 and TRBJ2-1, with TRBD1 matching over 7 bases. This CDR3 has 13 amino acids. Trimming cost V 2 bases and J 8 bases; bases outside gene matches: 3. In germline, CDR1 is MRHNA, CDR2 SNTAGT. For the CDR3, the DNA is TGTGCCAGCAGTGACGAGGGGGCACATGAGCAGTTCTTC. Translating gives CASSDEGAHEQFF.

This clone was seen ten or more times. This chain connects TRBV19 to TRBJ1-1; D unresolved. The germline gives CDR1 LNHDA, CDR2 SQIVND (reference sequence). The ends were cut back, 5 bases at V and 0 bases at J, with 7 bases in the middle. This CDR3 has 13 amino acids. Here the CDR3 reads CASSLTVNTEAFF. The CDR3 DNA is TGTGCCAGTAGTCTCACAGTGAACACTGAAGCTTTCTTT. The full variable domain, with the rest looked up from reference TRBV19 and TRBJ1-1, is DGGITQSPKYLFRKEGQNVTLSCEQNLNHDAMYWYRQDPGQGLRLIYYSQIVNDFQKGDIAEGYSVSREKKESFPLTVTSAQKNPTAFYLCASSLTVNTEAFFGQGTRLTVV.

This sequence joins TRBV29-1 and TRBJ2-7; D remains ambiguous. The CDR3 is 12 residues long. The V gene's germline CDR1 is SQVTM and CDR2 ANQGSEA. The CDR3 bases are TGCATCGTCTCGGGCACAGCCGCCGAGCAGTACTTC. Protein sequence: CIVSGTAAEQYF.

The V call is TRBV30, the J call TRBJ1-1; unclear D gene. CDR3 length: 12 residues. V was pared by 2 bases and J by 5 bases, with 9 bases between. Germline CDR1 GTSNPN, CDR2 SVGIG (reference sequence). The CDR3 loop reads CAWSKGNTEAFF. The CDR3 DNA reads as TGTGCCTGGAGTAAAGGGAATACTGAAGCTTTCTTT.

This clone was detected ten times or more. V gene TRBV24-1 combines with J gene TRBJ2-5; possibly TRBD1 for D (6 bases). CDR3 length: 15 amino acids. Germline V CDR1 and CDR2: KGHDR, SFDVKD. V was trimmed by 4 bases and J by 2 bases, leaving 13 bases between them. CDR3 residues: CATSEPGVSQETQYF. DNA for the CDR3: TGTGCCACCAGTGAACCAGGGGTTAGTCAAGAGACCCAGTACTTC.